The next 17 T cell receptor beta chains were all read from a single sample in a study of T cell responses to AZD1222 COVID-19 vaccine. Sequencing was performed with immunoSEQ multiplex PCR; in TCRdb, only in-frame clones are kept and a portion is missing. The data show around 210,000 clones, with approximately 94% seen just once and 1.7% held by the top ten. The sequenced sample was peripheral blood, obtained 28 days after the second dose of the MenACWY control vaccine. These receptors all come from an adult who received the MenACWY meningococcal vaccine as a control.

V gene TRBV6-5 combines with J gene TRBJ2-5; the D is unclear. The germline gives CDR1 MNHEY, CDR2 SVGAGI. The CDR3 sequence is 15 residues long. The V and J ends lost 6 bases and 4 bases respectively, with 18 bases between them. CDR3 DNA: TGTGCCAGCAGCCCAAATATTGGGTGGGTAGAGACCCAGTACTTC. It translates to CASSPNIGWVETQYF.

The chain has TRBV28 and TRBJ2-7; the D gene is possibly TRBD2 (5 bases). Germline CDR1 reads MDHEN; CDR2 reads SYDVKM. V was trimmed by 2 bases and J by 3 bases, leaving 8 bases between them. The CDR3 has 13 amino acids. The CDR3 DNA sequence: TGTGCCAGCAGTTTACCTAGCAACTACGAGCAGTACTTC. Translated, it gives CASSLPSNYEQYF.

The V gene is TRBV9, the J gene TRBJ1-2; 7 bases map to TRBD1. With 3 bases clipped from V and 2 bases from J, the junction kept 1 base outside the gene matches. This CDR3 spans 13 amino acids. Germline V gene lookup returns CDR1 SGDLS and CDR2 YYNGEE. This CDR3 is CASSATGNYGYTF. The DNA of the CDR3 is TGTGCCAGCAGCGCGACAGGGAACTATGGCTACACCTTC.

The CDR3 DNA sequence: TGCGCCAGCAGCCAAGATGTGGCCAGAGACCTTTATGGCTACACCTTC. As protein: CASSQDVARDLYGYTF. The chain employs TRBV4-3 and TRBJ1-2; D is ambiguous. CDR3 length equals 16 residues. Between the trimmed V and J ends, which lost 0 bases and 5 bases, there was a span of 16 bases. Germline V gives CDR1 LGHNA, CDR2 YSLEER.

This rearrangement joins TRBV6-5 to TRBJ1-2; no clear D gene. Germline lookup yields CDR1 MNHEY and CDR2 SVGAGI. The CDR3 is 14 amino acids. Trimming pared 6 bases from V and 7 bases from J, leaving 18 bases between. CDR3 region: CASSAGPRDRGYTF. CDR3 in DNA: TGTGCCAGCAGCGCAGGCCCGAGGGATCGTGGCTACACCTTC.

This clone was recorded once. DNA of the CDR3: TGTGCCAGCAGCCAACTGGATGGAGGGGGGGGCCTATATGAAAAACTGTTTTTT. Its protein product is CASSQLDGGGGLYEKLFF. This chain links TRBV3-1 (or the pseudogene TRBV3-2) with TRBJ1-4; D is perhaps TRBD1 (6 bases). CDR3 size: 18 residues. V was shortened by 2 bases and J by 6 bases, with 22 bases between the two germline ends. Germline V gene sequence: CDR1 LGHDT, CDR2 YNNKEL (reference sequence).

This clone was observed a single time. The chain links TRBV3-1 (or the pseudogene TRBV3-2) to TRBJ1-2; D is ambiguous. The germline V gene encodes CDR1 LGHDT and CDR2 YNNKEL (reference sequence). The CDR3 sequence is 16 residues long. The V end was cut by 0 bases, the J end by 0 bases, with 11 bases between. The CDR3 coding sequence is TGTGCCAGCAGCCAAGATTCGGGTCGAACTAACTATGGCTACACCTTC. Its translation is CASSQDSGRTNYGYTF.

The chain joins TRBV6-5 to TRBJ1-1; maybe TRBD1 (5 bases). Trimming took 5 bases from V and 8 from J, leaving 12 bases between them. In germline, CDR1 is MNHEY, CDR2 SVGAGI. This CDR3 comprises 12 residues. DNA of the CDR3: TGTGCCAGCAGTAGCCTGACAGCCGAAGCTTTCTTT. Translation gives CASSSLTAEAFF.

The table lists this clone with a few counts. The chain has TRBV19 and TRBJ1-1, with 8 bases matching TRBD1. With V trimmed by 3 bases and J by 4 bases, 4 bases remained unmatched. This CDR3 is built from 14 residues. Germline CDR1 reads LNHDA; CDR2 reads SQIVND (reference sequence). The DNA of the CDR3 is TGTGCCAGTAGTATCGACAGGGGAGGCACTGAAGCTTTCTTT. Translated: CASSIDRGGTEAFF.

The genes are TRBV6-5 and TRBJ2-3; 9 nucleotides match TRBD2. Germline CDR1 is MNHEY and CDR2 is SVGAGI. The CDR3 runs 15 residues. The V segment lost 8 bases and the J segment 4 bases; nucleotides outside the gene matches: 10. CDR3 sequence: CASFWGSGSPDTQYF. The CDR3 nucleotides are TGTGCCAGCTTTTGGGGTAGCGGGAGCCCAGATACGCAGTATTTT.

The J gene is TRBJ1-2, the V gene TRBV7-3; 7 positions agree with TRBD1. CDR1 is SGHTA and CDR2 is FQGTGA in the germline V gene. J gave up 8 bases and V 8 bases, and 11 bases lay outside the gene matches. This CDR3 contains 13 residues. The CDR3 nucleotides are TGTGCCAGCGGCGACAGGGAAGGATTGGGCTACACCTTC. It specifies CASGDREGLGYTF. Using reference TRBV7-3 and TRBJ1-2 for the parts outside the CDR3, the full variable domain is GAGVSQTPSNKVTEKGKYVELRCDPISGHTALYWYRQSLGQGPEFLIYFQGTGAADDSGLPNDRFFAVRPEGSVSTLKIQRTERGDSAVYLCASGDREGLGYTFGSGTRLTVV.

V usage is TRBV3-1 (or the pseudogene TRBV3-2) and J usage is TRBJ1-3, with TRBD1 as a possible D gene (5 bases). V lost 2 bases to trimming and J lost 4 bases, with 12 bases between them. The germline CDR1 and CDR2 sequences are LGHDT and YNNKEL (reference sequence). The CDR3 consists of 15 residues. CDR3 sequence reads: CASSQLPGTGNTIYF. The CDR3 DNA follows: TGTGCCAGCAGCCAATTGCCAGGGACGGGAAACACCATATATTTT.

This chain joins TRBV30 and TRBJ1-1; 9 bases are a match to TRBD1. Losses at the gene ends were 5 bases for V and 3 bases for J; bases not matched to a gene: 7. The CDR3 covers 14 residues. In germline, CDR1 is GTSNPN, CDR2 SVGIG (reference sequence). CDR3: CAWFNRDRDTEAFF. For the CDR3, the DNA is TGTGCCTGGTTTAACCGGGACAGGGACACTGAAGCTTTCTTT. Full variable domain (remainder filled in from reference TRBV30 and TRBJ1-1): SQTIHQWPATLVQPVGSPLSLECTVEGTSNPNLYWYRQAAGRGLQLLFYSVGIGQISSEVPQNLSASRPQDRQFILSSKKLLLSDSGFYLCAWFNRDRDTEAFFGQGTRLTVV.

This rearrangement joins TRBV2 to TRBJ2-1; the D gene is possibly TRBD2 (6 bases). The CDR3 consists of 13 residues. Trimming took off 4 bases at V and 8 bases at J, with 12 bases between the two ends. The germline V gene encodes CDR1 SNHLY and CDR2 FYNNEI. CDR3 protein: CASSARLVDEQFF. The CDR3 DNA is TGTGCCAGCAGTGCCCGACTAGTTGATGAGCAGTTCTTC.

The CDR3 is CASSNTRWETQYF. CDR3 nucleotide sequence: TGTGCCAGCAGCAACACAAGGTGGGAGACCCAGTACTTC. This chain joins TRBV14 and TRBJ2-5, with D hard to call. CDR3 size: 13 residues. Germline loops: CDR1 SGHDN, CDR2 FVKESK. V was trimmed by 5 bases and J by 5 bases, leaving 12 bases between them.

The chain joins TRBV11-3 to TRBJ2-1, with 11 bases matching TRBD2. Germline trimming cut 5 bases from V and 5 bases from J; bases unmatched to any gene: 2. Germline CDR1 and CDR2: SGHNT and YENEEA. This CDR3 is 14 amino acids long. CDR3 DNA: TGTGCCAGCAGCGTAGCGGGGGGGGACAATGAGCAGTTCTTC. Translated, it gives CASSVAGGDNEQFF.

The chain carries TRBV2 and TRBJ2-7; tentatively, D is TRBD1 (5 bases). The germline V gene encodes CDR1 SNHLY and CDR2 FYNNEI. V gave up 3 bases and J gave up 6 bases, with 9 bases separating them. The CDR3 has 12 amino acids. The CDR3 region is CASSEGRLEQYF. CDR3 DNA: TGTGCCAGCAGTGAGGGGCGCCTCGAGCAGTACTTC. Together with reference TRBV2 and TRBJ2-7, the CDR3 gives the full variable domain: EPEVTQTPSHQVTQMGQEVILRCVPISNHLYFYWYRQILGQKVEFLVSFYNNEISEKSEIFDDQFSVERPDGSNFTLKIRSTKLEDSAMYFCASSEGRLEQYFGPGTRLTVT.